The 5 T cell receptor beta chains below all came from one sample that was sequenced in a study of T-cell reconstitution after alpha-beta-depleted transplantation in children. The authors prepared the TCRbeta library with unique molecular identifiers. TCRdb redid the calling of the PCR reads with MiXCR, one entry per CDR3 protein. Among roughly 340,000 distinct CDR3 sequences listed, about a sixth were seen once. The source was PBMCs, mostly from graft donor cells, collected 360 days after TCRalphabeta/CD19-depleted stem cell transplant. Receptors originate from a male patient between 2 and 10 years old who had a stem cell transplant for acute lymphoblastic leukemia, so the T cells may come from the graft donor.

The V call is TRBV18, the J call TRBJ2-7; D is unresolved. The ends were cut back, 6 bases at V and 2 bases at J, with 14 bases in the middle. The germline CDR1 and CDR2 sequences are KGHSH and LQKENI. The CDR3 is made up of 14 amino acids. CDR3 in DNA: TGTGCCAGCTCCCTTGGACCTCAGGCCTACGAGCAGTACTTC. Translating it yields CASSLGPQAYEQYF. Combining the CDR3 with reference TRBV18 and TRBJ2-7 gives the whole variable domain NAGVMQNPRHLVRRRGQEARLRCSPMKGHSHVYWYRQLPEEGLKFMVYLQKENIIDESGMPKERFSAEFPKEGPSILRIQQVVRGDSAAYFCASSLGPQAYEQYFGPGTRLTVT.

The chain joins TRBV6-5 to TRBJ1-2; TRBD1 is a possible D gene (5 bases). The CDR3 has 16 amino acids. Between the trimmed V and J ends, which lost 2 bases and 4 bases, there was a span of 17 bases. Germline V CDR1 and CDR2: MNHEY, SVGAGI. The CDR3 DNA sequence: TGTGCCAGCAGTTACCTCGGGGGAACCCCTTTCTATGGCTACACCTTC. This translates into CASSYLGGTPFYGYTF.

This clonotype was observed at least ten times. The chain links TRBV5-1 to TRBJ2-1; D ambiguous. V was clipped by 4 bases and J by 2 bases, with 16 bases between them. The CDR3 is 16 residues long. The V gene's germline CDR1 is SGHRS and CDR2 YFSETQ. The CDR3: CASSGANLGPYNEQFF. The CDR3 DNA sequence: TGCGCCAGCAGCGGAGCGAATTTGGGCCCCTACAATGAGCAGTTCTTC.

This clonotype was recorded a few times. An end of the junction does not agree with germline; a read error may underlie this. V usage is TRBV5-1 and J usage is TRBJ2-6; no firm D call. Germline lookup yields CDR1 SGHRS and CDR2 YFSETQ. The CDR3 extends over 17 amino acids. The CDR3: CASSLIGHLSGTNVLTF. Written as DNA, the CDR3 is TGCGCCAGCAGCTTGATCGGGCATCTTTCTGGGACCAACGTCCTGACTTTC.

The chain carries TRBV7-2 and TRBJ2-1; TRBD2 agrees at 10 bases. The junction had 13 bases not matched to a gene; V was cut back by 2 bases and J by 9 bases. Germline values: CDR1 SGHTA, CDR2 FQGNSA. The CDR3 is made up of 17 amino acids. CDR3 in amino acids: CASSLTPQLAGVGEQFF. In DNA form, the CDR3 reads TGTGCCAGCAGCTTAACCCCGCAGCTAGCGGGAGTGGGTGAGCAGTTCTTC.